The following is a T cell receptor (beta chain) sequence with its context. Recruited during active infection, patients (from Seattle) were subsequently followed longitudinally. This sample stems from a study of blood T cell repertoires in COVID-19. Study information: There were acute and convalescent COVID-19 samples, and they came from the United States, Italy and Spain. Sample material is recorded as cDNA or gDNA derived from T cells, B-cell-depleted T cells, or PBMCs.

As originally analysed: By means of reference gene primer amplification, nucleated cell counts were estimated. The repertoire was sequenced with immunoSEQ multiplex PCR; TCRdb's copy has only in-frame clones and lacks some. That table gives V, J and clone size, and the DNA gave D and trimming. The sample has a few hundred thousand clones, about 88% seen once; the top ten hold 15% to 20%. The CDR3 length is 14 residues. CDR1 SGHAT and CDR2 FQNNGV come from the germline V gene. Trimming removed 1 base from V and 3 bases from J; junction bases left unmatched: 1. J is TRBJ2-7 and V is TRBV11-2, with TRBD1 identical over 9 bases. Sequencing input: peripheral blood. This TCR was sampled from a man aged 45-65 years with COVID-19, enrolled during active disease. CDR3 in DNA: TGTGCCAGCAGCTTAGGGGACAGGGTCTACGAGCAGTACTTC. This gives the protein CASSLGDRVYEQYF. Combining the CDR3 with reference TRBV11-2 and TRBJ2-7 gives the whole variable domain EAGVAQSPRYKIIEKRQSVAFWCNPISGHATLYWYQQILGQGPKLLIQFQNNGVVDDSQLPKDRFSAERLKGVDSTLKIQPAKLEDSAVYLCASSLGDRVYEQYFGPGTRLTVT.